Each of the 24 T cell receptor beta chains below was sequenced from the same sample in a study of low-dose radiotherapy and immunotherapy resistance in tumors. Time point given: after trial treatment. Described treatment: LDRT plus nivolumab, ipilimumab, low-dose cyclophosphamide and aspirin (RACIN trial). cDNA synthesis used a TRAV/TRBV-specific primer set for both chains. TCRs were put through 20 to 25 PCR cycles of amplification with Phusion. A constant-region primer and the V-primer adapter served as the primer pair. Each CDR3 protein is one row after TCRdb ran MiXCR on the reads. The sample has approximately 42,000 distinct CDR3 sequences, less than 30% seen once. Sequenced material: PBMCs, taken after low-dose radiotherapy plus immunotherapy. The receptors stem from a male donor with prostate cancer.

In its sample, this clonotype was seen many times. This chain connects TRBV14 to TRBJ2-7; weak D call: TRBD2 (5 bases). The CDR3 contains 16 residues. The germline gives CDR1 SGHDN, CDR2 FVKESK. The V end was cut by 4 bases, the J end by 4 bases, with 20 bases between. The CDR3 sequence is CASSPGRVSTGYEQYF. In nucleotides, the CDR3 is TGTGCCAGCAGCCCCGGACGAGTTTCTACGGGGTACGAGCAGTACTTC. Full variable domain (outside the CDR3, taken from reference TRBV14 and TRBJ2-7): EAGVTQFPSHSVIEKGQTVTLRCDPISGHDNLYWYRRVMGKEIKFLLHFVKESKQDESGMPNNRFLAERTGGTYSTLKVQPAELEDSGVYFCASSPGRVSTGYEQYFGPGTRLTVT.

This clonotype was detected only once. With a far larger clone one base away, a read error is the likely cause. This chain links TRBV4-1 with TRBJ2-7, with D possibly matching TRBD2 (6 bases). The J call is doubtful: the DNA matches TRBJ2-1 better. Per the germline V gene, CDR1 is MGHRA and CDR2 is YSYEKL. The CDR3 is 13 amino acids. The CDR3 loop is CASSLMAGNEQFF. CDR3 coding DNA: TGCGCCAGCAGCCTGATGGCGGGAAATGAGCAGTTCTTC.

This clonotype occurred many times. The germline gene is not matched at one end of the junction; a read error may be the cause. V usage is TRBV6-1 and J usage is TRBJ1-4; 8 bases agree with TRBD1. This CDR3 contains 13 residues. Germline lookup yields CDR1 MNHNS and CDR2 SASEGT. The CDR3 DNA reads as TGCGCCAGCAGGGGGCCTGGGGGTGAAAAACTGTTTTTT. This translates into CASRGPGGEKLFF.

This clonotype was detected ten times or more. The rearrangement links TRBV5-6 to TRBJ2-3, with D perhaps assigned TRBD1 or TRBD2 (7 bases each). CDR1 is SGHDT and CDR2 is YYEEEE in the germline V gene. The CDR3 has 18 amino acids. V was trimmed by 3 bases and J by 9 bases, leaving 29 bases between them. The CDR3 DNA sequence: TGTGCCAGCAGCTCGCCGGGACAGCCGGATAAGCGGGGAGGGACGCAGTATTTT. It encodes CASSSPGQPDKRGGTQYF.

This chain uses TRBV2 with TRBJ2-7; D not resolved. The germline CDR1 and CDR2 sequences are SNHLY and FYNNEI. Trimming pared 2 bases from V and 4 bases from J, leaving 9 bases between. The CDR3 length is 13 residues. CDR3 in amino acids: CASSESQDYEQYF. For the CDR3, the DNA is TGTGCCAGCAGTGAATCGCAAGATTACGAGCAGTACTTC.

This clonotype was observed at least ten times. The gene calls are TRBV25-1 and TRBJ2-1; tentative D call: TRBD2 (6 bases). The length of the CDR3 is 17 residues. Germline V gene data show CDR1 as MGHDK and CDR2 as SYGVNS. V was clipped by 4 bases and J by 0 bases, with 16 bases between them. DNA of the CDR3: TGTGCCAGCAGTGCCTCCCCGGGGGACGGCTCCTACAATGAGCAGTTCTTC. Its protein product is CASSASPGDGSYNEQFF.

Details on this clonotype: Since a far larger clone is one base different, this is likely a read error. This sequence joins TRBV13 and TRBJ2-7; TRBD2 matches 7 bases. Per germline, CDR1 PRHDT and CDR2 FYEKMQ (reference sequence). The CDR3 is 16 residues long. Trimming removed 11 bases from V and 2 bases from J; junction bases left unmatched: 18. The CDR3 reads CASREEPAGSPYEQYF. The CDR3 nucleotides read TGTGCCTCCCGGGAAGAGCCAGCGGGGTCCCCCTACGAGCAGTACTTC. The whole variable domain, filled in from reference TRBV13 and TRBJ2-7, reads AAGVIQSPRHLIKEKRETATLKCYPIPRHDTVYWYQQGPGQDPQFLISFYEKMQSDKGSIPDRFSAQQFSDYHSELNMSSLELGDSALYFCASREEPAGSPYEQYFGPGTRLTVT.

CDR3 sequence reads: CASSPGRAVTGELFF. CDR3 sequence (DNA): TGTGCCAGCTCACCAGGCAGGGCAGTCACCGGGGAGCTGTTTTTT. J is TRBJ2-2 and V is TRBV18, with D maybe TRBD1 (5 bases). Trimming pared 2 bases from V and 4 bases from J, leaving 11 bases between. CDR3 length: 15 residues. Germline lookup yields CDR1 KGHSH and CDR2 LQKENI.

In this sample, this clonotype turned up a few times. It is unclear where the CDR3 begins or ends on the DNA, so no DNA is shown, and the CDR3 is as TCRdb lists it. V is TRBV20-1 and J is TRBJ2-2; the listed D gene, TRBD2, was not tested against the DNA. The CDR3 contains 17 residues when both ends are counted. Germline values: CDR1 DFQATT, CDR2 SNEGSKA (reference sequence). Here the CDR3 reads CSARSGLALNTGELFFF.

This clonotype was seen ten or more times. This chain's CDR3 is CASSQEVAGAGSYNEQFF. CDR3 coding DNA: TGTGCCAGCAGCCAAGAGGTAGCGGGGGCTGGGTCCTACAATGAGCAGTTCTTC. V and J are TRBV3-1 and TRBJ2-1; 9 nucleotides match TRBD2. With V trimmed by 0 bases and J by 1 base, 7 bases remained unmatched. Germline CDR1 is LGHDT and CDR2 is YNNKEL (reference sequence). The CDR3 is 18 amino acids.

The chain combines TRBV6-2 or TRBV6-3 with TRBJ2-7; D unresolved. CDR3 length: 14 residues. The germline CDR1 and CDR2 sequences are MNHEY and SVGEGT. V dropped 6 bases and J dropped 4 bases, with 16 bases sitting between them. The CDR3 coding sequence is TGTGCCAGCAGACCCGAGACACGGCCTTACGAGCAGTACTTC. This encodes CASRPETRPYEQYF.

This clonotype was picked up many times. This chain's CDR3 is CASSVGTGQSGNTIYF. DNA for the CDR3: TGTGCCAGCAGCGTAGGAACAGGGCAATCTGGAAACACCATATATTTT. The rearrangement joins TRBV9 to TRBJ1-3; weak D call: TRBD1 (6 bases). The CDR3 is 16 residues long. Germline V gene sequence: CDR1 SGDLS, CDR2 YYNGEE. Trimming left V 0 bases short and J 1 base short, with 11 bases between.

This clonotype was detected many times. The chain couples TRBV29-1 to TRBJ2-2; 9 bases align to TRBD1. The CDR3 extends over 16 amino acids. With 5 bases clipped from V and 1 base from J, the junction kept 8 bases outside the gene matches. Germline CDR1 SQVTM, CDR2 ANQGSEA. DNA of the CDR3: TGCAGCGTTCCGACTACAGGGGGCATGAACACCGGGGAGCTGTTTTTT. This sequence encodes CSVPTTGGMNTGELFF.

This clonotype was counted at least ten times. V gene TRBV3-1 combines with J gene TRBJ2-1, with TRBD2 matching over 12 bases. Germline CDR1 and CDR2: LGHDT and YNNKEL (reference sequence). V was clipped by 4 bases and J by 8 bases; unmatched bases: 12. The CDR3 loop spans 17 amino acids. The CDR3 DNA reads TGTGCCAGCAGCCTCCTACTAGCGGGGGGATCGGGGTATGAGCAGTTCTTC. Translation: CASSLLLAGGSGYEQFF.

This clonotype turned up a few times. This chain connects TRBV28 to TRBJ2-7; 13 bases fit TRBD2. Germline loops: CDR1 MDHEN, CDR2 SYDVKM. The V segment lost 7 bases and the J segment 6 bases; nucleotides outside the gene matches: 12. This CDR3 is 16 amino acids long. As DNA, the CDR3 is TGTGCCAGCAAACCCTTCGGGACTAGCGGGAAAGTCGAGCAGTACTTC. It is translated as CASKPFGTSGKVEQYF.

This clonotype has ten or more counts. The V and J genes are TRBV20-1 and TRBJ2-7, with D unclear. V lost 4 bases and J lost 2, with 9 bases in between. The CDR3 is 12 amino acids. The germline V gene has CDR1 DFQATT and CDR2 SNEGSKA (reference sequence). Here the CDR3 reads CSANGQAYEQYF. CDR3 DNA: TGCAGTGCTAATGGGCAGGCCTACGAGCAGTACTTC.

This clonotype was seen many times. The chain uses TRBV19 and TRBJ1-5, with 9 bases that match TRBD1. The germline V gene encodes CDR1 LNHDA and CDR2 SQIVND (reference sequence). Losses at the gene ends were 5 bases for V and 2 bases for J; bases not matched to a gene: 4. The CDR3 is 15 residues long. The CDR3 bases are TGTGCCAGTAGTGGTCGACAGGGGGGCAATCAGCCCCAGCATTTT. It encodes CASSGRQGGNQPQHF.

This clonotype was detected many times. This chain uses TRBV18 with TRBJ2-1; 9 bases align to TRBD2. After removal of 2 bases from V and 3 bases from J, the junction contained 5 bases not matched to a gene. Looked up from germline, CDR1 is KGHSH and CDR2 is LQKENI. The CDR3 is 16 amino acids. CDR3 in amino acids: CASSPRLAGNYNEQFF. CDR3 nucleotides: TGTGCCAGCTCACCAAGGCTAGCGGGGAACTACAATGAGCAGTTCTTC. The full variable domain, its missing parts supplied by reference TRBV18 and TRBJ2-1, is NAGVMQNPRHLVRRRGQEARLRCSPMKGHSHVYWYRQLPEEGLKFMVYLQKENIIDESGMPKERFSAEFPKEGPSILRIQQVVRGDSAAYFCASSPRLAGNYNEQFFGPGTRLTVL.

This clonotype showed up many times. The V call is TRBV3-1, the J call TRBJ2-1; 14 positions agree with TRBD2. Germline trimming cut 4 bases from V and 3 bases from J; bases unmatched to any gene: 2. This CDR3 is 16 amino acids long. Germline assignment: CDR1 LGHDT and CDR2 YNNKEL (reference sequence). The CDR3 nucleotides are TGTGCCAGCAGCCTAGGACTAGCGGGAGGCTACAATGAGCAGTTCTTC. Translated: CASSLGLAGGYNEQFF.

This clonotype appeared a few times. The genes are TRBV6-5 and TRBJ1-2, with D perhaps TRBD1 (6 bases). This CDR3 has 13 residues. Germline V gene sequence: CDR1 MNHEY, CDR2 SVGAGI. Trimming cost V 7 bases and J 7 bases, with 16 bases left between them. The CDR3 coding sequence is TGTGCCAGCACCTGGGGGGGGGCGGTTGGCTACACCTTC. Translated, it gives CASTWGGAVGYTF.

This clonotype was recorded at least ten times. The chain couples TRBV4-2 to TRBJ1-5; D perhaps matches TRBD1 (6 bases). V was shortened by 5 bases and J by 9 bases, with 20 bases between the two germline ends. The germline gives CDR1 LGHNA, CDR2 YNFKEQ. The CDR3 loop spans 15 amino acids. CDR3 coding DNA: TGTGCCAGCAGCTTGAACGGACAGCCTGGGAGGCCCCAGCATTTT. This sequence encodes CASSLNGQPGRPQHF.

The sample holds many counts of this clonotype. The gene calls are TRBV6-5 and TRBJ1-2; D is possibly TRBD1 (6 bases). The V and J ends lost 4 bases and 2 bases respectively, with 14 bases between them. This CDR3 is 15 amino acids long. Germline lookup yields CDR1 MNHEY and CDR2 SVGAGI. Here the CDR3 DNA reads TGTGCCAGCAGTTCCCCGACAGGACACAACTATGGCTACACCTTC. This gives the protein CASSSPTGHNYGYTF.

The chain carries TRBV20-1 and TRBJ2-7, with D maybe TRBD1 (5 bases). The germline CDR1 and CDR2 sequences are DFQATT and SNEGSKA (reference sequence). CDR3 length: 14 amino acids. V dropped 2 bases and J dropped 3 bases, with 14 bases sitting between them. Here the CDR3 reads CSARTNDRYYEQYF. In DNA, the CDR3 is TGCAGTGCTAGAACTAACGACAGATACTACGAGCAGTACTTC.

This clonotype was observed many times. V is TRBV5-1 and J is TRBJ2-7, with no clear D. Germline CDR1 SGHRS, CDR2 YFSETQ. This CDR3 is built from 15 residues. V was pared by 0 bases and J by 2 bases, with 12 bases between. In DNA, the CDR3 is TGCGCCAGCAGCTTGGGGGGTCAGGTTCCCTACGAGCAGTACTTC. Its translation: CASSLGGQVPYEQYF.